Only a few counts were recorded for the clone carrying this T cell receptor beta chain. Antigen unknown. Described time point: newly diagnosed GD, antithyroid drugs for less than 3 months. Preparation of the TCR library used RNA extracted from PBMCs. The sample originates from a study of regulatory T cells in long-lasting Graves disease. Germline V gene lookup returns CDR1 MNHEY and CDR2 SMNVEV (reference sequence). This CDR3 is 14 amino acids long. Trimming stripped 3 bases from V and 6 bases from J, with 11 bases between. The study, taken as a whole, reports: The study found TRBV28, TRBJ1-2 and TRBJ2-5 favored in persistent disease.

Investigators prepared the TCR beta libraries by applying iRepertoire HTBI primers and Arm-PCR of CDR3 regions. Original handling: Taken together, the samples had fewer than 65 TRBV and more than twelve TRBJ segments identified. TCRdb re-analysed the multiplex PCR reads in MiXCR, keeping a single row per CDR3 protein. The V and J calls follow TCRdb's processing rather than the paper's. In the table there are approximately 440,000 distinct CDR3 sequences, about 17% of which are singletons. Separately, the same data were catalogued under a study of T cells in Graves' hyperthyroidism and ophthalmopathy. Turning to that study: Researchers defined stable Graves' hyperthyroidism as no ophthalmopathy progression within 18 months.

Source: peripheral blood mononuclear cells (PBMCs), taken at new diagnosis, from a patient treated with antithyroid drugs. The chain couples TRBV27 to TRBJ2-2; D perhaps matches TRBD2 (5 bases). This sequence was found in a man aged 40-55 years with Graves disease. The CDR3 loop is CASSFPDGAGELFF. The CDR3 nucleotides read TGTGCCAGCAGTTTCCCCGACGGGGCCGGGGAGCTGTTTTTT.